The 25 T cell receptor beta chains below all came from one sample that was sequenced in a study of blood T cell repertoires in COVID-19. Only in-frame clones appear in the TCRdb table, and some are missing; sequencing was by immunoSEQ multiplex PCR. The sample has 150,000 to 250,000 clones; approximately 84% are singletons. The source material was PBMCs or T cells enriched from blood (not recorded which). These receptor sequences come from a man in his forties who had recovered from COVID-19.

V is TRBV9 and J is TRBJ1-4; D is ambiguous. Trimming removed 4 bases at V and 1 base at J, with 2 bases between. Germline V gives CDR1 SGDLS, CDR2 YYNGEE. The length of the CDR3 is 12 residues. The CDR3 region has the DNA TGTGCCAGCAGCCTAACTAATGAAAAACTGTTTTTT. Translating gives CASSLTNEKLFF.

There are a few counts of this clone. The CDR3 DNA follows: TGTGCCAGCCGATCCAGGGGAGATAGCAATCAGCCCCAGCATTTT. As protein: CASRSRGDSNQPQHF. V is TRBV28 and J is TRBJ1-5; D perhaps matches TRBD1 (6 bases). The CDR3 contains 15 residues. The germline V and J ends were trimmed by 8 bases and 0 bases, with 14 bases remaining between them. Germline CDR1 MDHEN, CDR2 SYDVKM.

CDR3 loop: CASSEFGAGANGYTF. The CDR3 nucleotides are TGTGCCAGCAGTGAATTTGGTGCAGGGGCTAATGGCTACACCTTC. V is TRBV25-1 and J is TRBJ1-2, with D possibly being TRBD1 (6 bases). The CDR3 sequence is 15 residues long. Germline loops: CDR1 MGHDK, CDR2 SYGVNS. V dropped 1 base and J dropped 6 bases, with 15 bases sitting between them.

In this sample, this clone turned up once. V is TRBV5-1 and J is TRBJ1-1, with 7 bases matching TRBD1. The J segment lost 10 bases and the V segment lost 0 bases, leaving 6 bases of the junction unmatched. Germline V gene sequence: CDR1 SGHRS, CDR2 YFSETQ. This CDR3 is built from 13 residues. DNA for the CDR3: TGCGCCAGCAGCTTGGCAGACAGGGAGGTAGCTTTCTTT. This gives the protein CASSLADREVAFF.

This clone was detected only once. The chain combines TRBV3-1 (or the pseudogene TRBV3-2) with TRBJ1-1, with D perhaps matching TRBD1 (5 bases). CDR1 is LGHDT and CDR2 is YNNKEL in the germline V gene (reference sequence). The CDR3 runs to 16 residues. With 0 bases removed from V and 4 bases from J, the gap between germline ends came to 15 bases. The chain's CDR3 is CASSQEWPGRTTEAFF. CDR3 sequence (DNA): TGTGCCAGCAGCCAAGAATGGCCAGGGCGGACCACTGAAGCTTTCTTT.

This clone was seen more than once but under ten times. The chain uses TRBV6-2 or TRBV6-3 and TRBJ2-3, with 11 positions matching TRBD2. Germline V CDR1 and CDR2: MNHEY, SVGEGT. The CDR3 consists of 16 residues. Trimming took 3 bases from V and 2 from J; bases not matched to a gene: 4. The chain's CDR3 is CASSYPSGGLTDTQYF. The CDR3 DNA reads TGTGCCAGCAGTTATCCTAGCGGGGGGCTCACAGATACGCAGTATTTT.

The chain couples TRBV2 to TRBJ2-7, with D tentatively TRBD1 (6 bases). CDR1 and CDR2 from the germline V gene are SNHLY and FYNNEI. The V end lost 8 bases, the J end lost 4 bases, and 21 bases lay between the germline ends. The CDR3 extends over 15 amino acids. The CDR3 DNA reads TGTGCCAGCCTAGATCCTCGGACAGTCCAATACGAGCAGTACTTC. This encodes CASLDPRTVQYEQYF. Using reference TRBV2 and TRBJ2-7 for the parts outside the CDR3, the full variable domain is EPEVTQTPSHQVTQMGQEVILRCVPISNHLYFYWYRQILGQKVEFLVSFYNNEISEKSEIFDDQFSVERPDGSNFTLKIRSTKLEDSAMYFCASLDPRTVQYEQYFGPGTRLTVT.

This chain connects TRBV9 to TRBJ2-3, with a tentative D call TRBD2 (5 bases). V lost 2 bases and J 4 bases, leaving 14 bases between the germline ends. This CDR3 region has 15 residues. Germline CDR1 and CDR2: SGDLS and YYNGEE. The CDR3 bases are TGTGCCAGCAGCGTCTCGGCGGGTTTTGCAGATACGCAGTATTTT. It yields the protein CASSVSAGFADTQYF.

The chain carries TRBV7-9 and TRBJ2-2; 8 nucleotides match TRBD1. V dropped 5 bases and J dropped 2; count of bases not matched to a gene: 7. The CDR3 totals 16 residues. Germline V gene sequence: CDR1 SEHNR, CDR2 FQNEAQ (reference sequence). The CDR3 sequence: CASSARTGLNTGELFF. The DNA of the CDR3 is TGTGCCAGCAGCGCTCGGACAGGGCTTAACACCGGGGAGCTGTTTTTT.

This clone was seen a few times. V gene TRBV24-1 combines with J gene TRBJ2-1; 9 bases agree with TRBD2. V was pared by 3 bases and J by 5 bases, with 1 base of the junction left unmatched. The CDR3 consists of 14 residues. Per germline, CDR1 KGHDR and CDR2 SFDVKD. The CDR3 region is CATSDRTSDNEQFF. CDR3 coding DNA: TGTGCCACCAGTGATCGGACTAGCGACAATGAGCAGTTCTTC.

About this clone: An end of the junction does not agree with germline; a read error may underlie this. This chain connects TRBV7-7 to TRBJ1-5, with TRBD1 identical over 8 bases. The CDR3 consists of 17 residues. Germline CDR1 SSHAT, CDR2 FNYEAQ (reference sequence). The CDR3: CASSSCGGTGCNQPQHF. In nucleotides, the CDR3 is TGTGCTAGCAGCTCTTGTGGGGGGACAGGTTGCAATCAGCCCCAGCATTTT.

V and J are TRBV30 and TRBJ1-3; no firm D call. This CDR3 is 13 amino acids long. From germline, CDR1 is GTSNPN and CDR2 SVGIG (reference sequence). The V gene lost 5 bases and the J gene lost 1 base, with 9 bases spanning the gap. The DNA of the CDR3 is TGTGCCTGGTTCGGGTTATCTGGAAACACCATATATTTT. This gives the protein CAWFGLSGNTIYF.

The rearrangement joins TRBV5-1 to TRBJ2-7; 9 positions agree with TRBD1. The CDR3 is made up of 14 amino acids. Germline lookup yields CDR1 SGHRS and CDR2 YFSETQ. V lost 4 bases, J lost 5 bases, and 7 bases stayed unmatched. Here the CDR3 DNA reads TGCGCCAGCAGCGCAGGACAGGGGCGGAACGAGCAGTACTTC. Translation gives CASSAGQGRNEQYF. Full variable domain (remainder filled in from reference TRBV5-1 and TRBJ2-7): KAGVTQTPRYLIKTRGQQVTLSCSPISGHRSVSWYQQTPGQGLQFLFEYFSETQRNKGNFPGRFSGRQFSNSRSEMNVSTLELGDSALYLCASSAGQGRNEQYFGPGTRLTVT.

The V gene is TRBV5-4, the J gene TRBJ1-5, with D hard to call. Between the trimmed V and J ends, which lost 0 bases and 5 bases, there was a span of 12 bases. The CDR3 covers 15 residues. Germline V gene data show CDR1 as SGHNT and CDR2 as YYREEE (reference sequence). The CDR3 here is CASSLGGRGDQPQHF. The DNA of the CDR3 is TGTGCCAGCAGCTTGGGTGGTCGGGGTGATCAGCCCCAGCATTTT.

The V and J genes are TRBV28 and TRBJ1-2; unclear D gene. The germline V gene encodes CDR1 MDHEN and CDR2 SYDVKM. The CDR3 runs to 15 residues. The V end was cut by 1 base, the J end by 1 base, with 10 bases between. The CDR3 nucleotides read TGTGCCAGCAGTTTATCCAGGCCACTTAACTATGGCTACACCTTC. It yields the protein CASSLSRPLNYGYTF.

This clone was picked up one time. The rearrangement uses TRBV2 and TRBJ1-5; 7 bases fit TRBD1. The trim removed 3 bases at V and 4 bases at J, leaving 6 bases unmatched. The CDR3 loop spans 15 amino acids. CDR1 and CDR2 from the germline V gene are SNHLY and FYNNEI. CDR3 coding DNA: TGTGCCAGCAGTGATCCCAGGGGGTCTAATCAGCCCCAGCATTTT. Amino acids: CASSDPRGSNQPQHF.

The rearrangement joins TRBV28 to TRBJ1-2, with a tentative D call TRBD1 (6 bases). Between the trimmed V and J ends, which lost 5 bases and 7 bases, there was a span of 23 bases. CDR3 length equals 16 residues. CDR1 MDHEN and CDR2 SYDVKM come from the germline V gene. Written as DNA, the CDR3 is TGTGCCAGCAGTGCCCAGGGCGGGGGCCCAGCGGGTGGCTACACCTTC. This translates into CASSAQGGGPAGGYTF.

The rearrangement joins TRBV7-6 to TRBJ2-3; 10 bases line up with TRBD2. V shed 4 bases and J 2 bases; nucleotides not matched to a gene: 9. Germline CDR1 and CDR2: SGHVS and FNYEAQ. The CDR3 spans 17 residues. The DNA of the CDR3 is TGTGCCAGCAGCTCTCCGCTAGCGGGGGAGCACACAGATACGCAGTATTTT. The encoded protein is CASSSPLAGEHTDTQYF.

This sequence joins TRBV7-2 and TRBJ1-2, with D maybe TRBD1 (6 bases). The CDR3 has 15 residues. Germline V gene data show CDR1 as SGHTA and CDR2 as FQGNSA. Between the trimmed V and J ends, which lost 3 bases and 8 bases, there was a span of 19 bases. The CDR3 nucleotides are TGTGCCAGCAGCTTCTCGGGGGGCGGGACTGGCGGCTACACCTTC. Amino acids: CASSFSGGGTGGYTF. The full variable domain, rest sourced from reference TRBV7-2 and TRBJ1-2, is GAGVSQSPSNKVTEKGKDVELRCDPISGHTALYWYRQSLGQGLEFLIYFQGNSAPDKSGLPSDRFSAERTGGSVSTLTIQRTQQEDSAVYLCASSFSGGGTGGYTFGSGTRLTVV.

The chain carries TRBV7-2 and TRBJ1-2; 12 bases line up with TRBD1. The CDR3 has 15 amino acids. Germline CDR1 is SGHTA and CDR2 is FQGNSA. With 4 bases clipped from V and 4 bases from J, the junction kept 4 bases outside the gene matches. CDR3 amino acids: CASSSGTGGGYGYTF. The CDR3 DNA sequence: TGTGCCAGCAGCTCGGGGACAGGGGGCGGCTATGGCTACACCTTC.

The table lists this clone with a count of one. The CDR3 region has the DNA TGCAGCGGTCGGGACAGCTATGAGCAGTTCTTC. Protein sequence: CSGRDSYEQFF. The chain links TRBV29-1 to TRBJ2-1, with 7 bases aligning to TRBD1. The germline V gene has CDR1 SQVTM and CDR2 ANQGSEA. The CDR3 runs 11 residues. Trimming cost V 7 bases and J 8 bases; bases outside gene matches: 5.

J is TRBJ1-5 and V is TRBV6-5; D perhaps matches TRBD1 (6 bases). Deletions cut 7 bases from V and 9 bases from J, with 13 bases between. Germline CDR1 reads MNHEY; CDR2 reads SVGAGI. There are 12 residues in the CDR3. CDR3 in amino acids: CASKGEGGPQHF. For the CDR3, the DNA is TGTGCCAGCAAGGGGGAGGGCGGGCCCCAGCATTTT.

This rearrangement joins TRBV9 to TRBJ2-5, with a weak D call TRBD2 (5 bases). The CDR3 loop spans 15 amino acids. Germline V gene data show CDR1 as SGDLS and CDR2 as YYNGEE. The V end was cut by 0 bases, the J end by 2 bases, with 11 bases between. CDR3 amino acids: CASSVAAAFQETQYF. The CDR3, as DNA: TGTGCCAGCAGCGTAGCAGCGGCATTTCAAGAGACCCAGTACTTC.

The chain employs TRBV4-1 and TRBJ2-1, with D possibly TRBD1 on 6 matching bases. Trimming took off 2 bases at V and 4 bases at J, with 15 bases between the two ends. CDR3 length: 16 amino acids. Germline CDR1 MGHRA, CDR2 YSYEKL. The CDR3 coding sequence is TGCGCCAGCAGCCAAATACTCCGGGACACTTACAATGAGCAGTTCTTC. The encoded protein is CASSQILRDTYNEQFF.

About this clone itself: This CDR3 is missing its conserved last phenylalanine or tryptophan, likely due to a read error. It is unclear where the CDR3 begins or ends on the DNA, so no DNA is shown, and the CDR3 is as TCRdb lists it. The V call is TRBV5-1, the J call TRBJ1-6. Germline CDR1 reads SGHRS; CDR2 reads YFSETQ. The CDR3 spans 13 amino acids, including both terminal residues. The CDR3 spells CASSSPREWAFER.